The rows below give T cell receptor beta chains drawn from one sample of a study of shared clonotypes between healthy human individuals. Method: immunoSEQ multiplex PCR; TCRdb's copy keeps in-frame clones and lacks some. The data show around 2,100,000 clones, about 95% seen once. Sample: naive CD8+ T cells sorted from blood. These TCRs come from a man aged 18 to 30 in good health. Each CDR3 is given with its conserved first and last residue. The D gene is left open where the match is weak. Only some rows state a clone size, as once, few, many or a class for expanded clones.

v_gene	j_gene	d_gene	abundance	CDR3nt	CDR3aa
TRBV9	TRBJ2-7	TRBD1	few	TGTGCCAGCAGCCCGACAGGGGGTTCCTACGAGCAGTACTTC	CASSPTGGSYEQYF
TRBV4-3	TRBJ2-5	NA	NA	TGCGCCAGCAGCCATGGGACCTACACCTTTCAAGAGACCCAGTACTTC	CASSHGTYTFQETQYF
TRBV9	TRBJ2-1	TRBD1	NA	TGTGCCAGCAGCGCGGCGACAGGGGTCAGCTCCTACAATGAGCAGTTCTTC	CASSAATGVSSYNEQFF
TRBV11-2	TRBJ2-7	NA	NA	TGTGCCAGCAGCTTATCTGCCTCCTACGAGCAGTACTTC	CASSLSASYEQYF
TRBV13	TRBJ2-3	TRBD2	once	TGTGCCAGCAGCCAAAAACAAGCGGGGGCCCTCACAGATACGCAGTATTTT	CASSQKQAGALTDTQYF
TRBV9	TRBJ1-4	NA	NA	TGTGCCAGCAGCGTCGGCCGGACTAATGAAAAACTGTTTTTT	CASSVGRTNEKLFF
TRBV29-1	TRBJ1-1	NA	NA	TGCAGCGTTGAAAGTTGGGATATGAACACTGAAGCTTTCTTT	CSVESWDMNTEAFF
TRBV7-9	TRBJ2-7	NA	NA	TGTGCCAGCAGCTTAGTCCCGGGCCAATACGAGCAGTACTTC	CASSLVPGQYEQYF
TRBV27	TRBJ2-3	TRBD1	NA	TGTGCCAGCAGTTTAGAGACAGGGATGCCGGATACGCAGTATTTT	CASSLETGMPDTQYF
TRBV28	TRBJ1-2	TRBD1	NA	TGTGCCAGCAGTTTATGGTTGACAGGGGGCAACTATGGCTACACCTTC	CASSLWLTGGNYGYTF
TRBV13	TRBJ2-3	TRBD2	NA	TGTGCCAGCAGCTTAAAAGCGGGAGCAGATACGCAGTATTTT	CASSLKAGADTQYF
TRBV6-6	TRBJ2-5	TRBD2	NA	TGTGCCAGCAGTTACTGGACTAGCGGGGGCCAAGAGACCCAGTACTTC	CASSYWTSGGQETQYF
TRBV6-1	TRBJ1-1	NA	NA	TGTGCCAGCAGTGAATGGGGTGAGGGGAACACTGAAGCTTTCTTT	CASSEWGEGNTEAFF
TRBV19	TRBJ2-1	NA	NA	TGTGCCAGTAGTATGGGGGGAGTCAACAATGAGCAGTTCTTC	CASSMGGVNNEQFF
TRBV11-3	TRBJ1-1	NA	NA	TGTGCCAGCAGCCCCCGGGAGGAAGCTTTCTTT	CASSPREEAFF
TRBV7-3	TRBJ2-7	TRBD1	NA	TGTGCCAGCAGCATTCCCATAGGGGACAGGGGGCCTCTCGAGCAGTACTTC	CASSIPIGDRGPLEQYF
TRBV18	TRBJ2-3	TRBD2	NA	TGTGCCAGCTCACCAACCGAGACTAGCGGAAGCACAGATACGCAGTATTTT	CASSPTETSGSTDTQYF
TRBV9	TRBJ2-3	TRBD2	NA	TGTGCCAGCAGCGTAGAGAATAGCGGGAGGGCAACAGATACGCAGTATTTT	CASSVENSGRATDTQYF
TRBV9	TRBJ1-3	NA	NA	TGTGCCAGCAGCGTAGATTTGGGGAGCTCTGGAAACACCATATATTTT	CASSVDLGSSGNTIYF
TRBV6-5	TRBJ2-1	TRBD1	NA	TGTGCCAGCAGTTACGGTACAGGGGGCTACAATGAGCAGTTCTTC	CASSYGTGGYNEQFF
TRBV28	TRBJ2-6	NA	NA	TGTGCCAGCAGTTTTGGTCCGAACTCTGGGGCCAACGTCCTGACTTTC	CASSFGPNSGANVLTF
TRBV2	TRBJ1-2	NA	few	TGTGCCAGCAGCCACGACAGTACTTATGGCTACACCTTC	CASSHDSTYGYTF
TRBV19	TRBJ2-1	TRBD2	NA	TGTGCCAGTAGTCAGGGGACGGGCAGCGGGAGCTCCTACAATGAGCAGTTCTTC	CASSQGTGSGSSYNEQFF
TRBV19	TRBJ1-3	TRBD1	NA	TGTGCCAGTAGTGGGGACAGGTCGGCAAGGTGGAACACCATATATTTT	CASSGDRSARWNTIYF
TRBV2	TRBJ1-6	NA	NA	TGTGCCAGCAGTGGAGTCCTCGAAGGATCACCCCTCCACTTT	CASSGVLEGSPLHF
TRBV29-1	TRBJ2-7	TRBD2	NA	TGCAGCGTTTCAGGACTAGCGGGGGGGGGCGGCTACGAGCAGTACTTC	CSVSGLAGGGGYEQYF
TRBV5-8	TRBJ2-7	TRBD1	once	TGTGCCAGCAGGGAACCGGGACAGGCTCTGTACGAGCAGTACTTC	CASREPGQALYEQYF
TRBV15	TRBJ1-1	NA	NA	TGTGCCACCAGCTCCTGGACAGCTAACACTGAAGCTTTCTTT	CATSSWTANTEAFF
TRBV12-5	TRBJ2-2	NA	NA	TGTGCTAGTGGTACCTATCTACAGGGAGTCGGGGAGCTGTTTTTT	CASGTYLQGVGELFF
TRBV5-1	TRBJ2-7	NA	NA	TGCGCCAGCAGCTTGGATTGGGGCATCGATAACGAGCAGTACTTC	CASSLDWGIDNEQYF
TRBV7-9	TRBJ2-5	TRBD2	NA	TGTGCCAGCAGCTGGCCTAGCGGACAAGAGACCCAGTACTTC	CASSWPSGQETQYF
TRBV11-2	TRBJ2-1	TRBD2	NA	TGTGCCAGCAGCCCGGGACTAGCGGGGGGCCCACGGGTAGAGCAGTTCTTC	CASSPGLAGGPRVEQFF
TRBV7-9	TRBJ2-3	NA	NA	TGTGCCAGCAGCTTAGTGGAGACAGATACGCAGTATTTT	CASSLVETDTQYF
TRBV28	TRBJ2-7	TRBD2	NA	TGTGCCAGCAGTTTTCATACGGGGGGGCCTCTTAGGTACGAGCAGTACTTC	CASSFHTGGPLRYEQYF
TRBV27	TRBJ2-7	NA	NA	TGTGCCAGCAGTCCCGGACGGGGCTACGAGCAGTACTTC	CASSPGRGYEQYF
TRBV28	TRBJ1-5	NA	NA	TGTGCCAGCCTACTGTTTGGGGAAGATCAGCCCCAGCATTTT	CASLLFGEDQPQHF
TRBV7-9	TRBJ1-4	NA	NA	TGTGCCAGCAGCTTAAAACAGGGAGGAGCTAATGAAAAACTGTTTTTT	CASSLKQGGANEKLFF
TRBV5-4	TRBJ2-1	TRBD2	NA	TGTGCCAGCAGGTGGACTAGCGGGGGAGTCAATGAGCAGTTCTTC	CASRWTSGGVNEQFF
TRBV9	TRBJ2-7	NA	NA	TGTGCCAGCAGCGAGGGGGGTATTGGGTACGAGCAGTACTTC	CASSEGGIGYEQYF